These 30 T cell receptor beta chains were sequenced from one sample in a study of cytomegalovirus exposure and HLA in healthy donors. The PCR ran on 60 Vbeta and 13 Jbeta primers. Libraries were prepared by immunoSEQ multiplex PCR; TCRdb keeps only in-frame clonotypes and omits some of them. The sample records roughly 190,000 clones, about 83% being singletons. Sequences were obtained from PBMCs. Every receptor here comes from a man aged 40-55 years in good health and CMV-seropositive.

The V call is TRBV7-9, the J call TRBJ2-7; 9 bases are a match to TRBD1. J lost 7 bases, V lost 3 bases, and 7 bases had no gene match. The CDR3 is made up of 14 amino acids. Germline CDR1 is SEHNR and CDR2 is FQNEAQ (reference sequence). CDR3 loop: CASSFGDRAWEQYF. As DNA, the CDR3 is TGTGCCAGCAGCTTCGGGGACAGGGCCTGGGAGCAGTACTTC.

CDR3 amino acids: CASSRGQVYGYTF. Here the CDR3 DNA reads TGTGCCAGCAGTCGAGGACAGGTCTATGGCTACACCTTC. The genes are TRBV2 and TRBJ1-2; 7 bases fit TRBD1. The CDR3 consists of 13 residues. Germline CDR1 is SNHLY and CDR2 is FYNNEI. V was clipped by 5 bases and J by 4 bases; unmatched bases: 4.

The V gene is TRBV6-1, the J gene TRBJ1-2; 12 bases line up with TRBD1. V shed 5 bases and J 7 bases; nucleotides not matched to a gene: 5. Per germline, CDR1 MNHNS and CDR2 SASEGT. This CDR3 is 14 amino acids long. DNA for the CDR3: TGTGCCAGCAGTTGGGGACAGGGGGCCTCTGGCTACACCTTC. This codes for CASSWGQGASGYTF.

This sequence joins TRBV5-1 and TRBJ2-1, with TRBD2 as a possible D gene (6 bases). Germline CDR1 and CDR2: SGHRS and YFSETQ. With 0 bases removed from V and 4 bases from J, the gap between germline ends came to 11 bases. This CDR3 comprises 15 residues. CDR3 sequence (DNA): TGCGCCAGCAGCTTGGAAGCGGGCAGATACAATGAGCAGTTCTTC. Amino acids: CASSLEAGRYNEQFF.

The chain uses TRBV28 and TRBJ2-1, with 7 bases that match TRBD2. The length of the CDR3 is 14 residues. The V gene end was trimmed by 5 bases and the J gene end by 2 bases; junction bases not matched to a gene: 3. Germline V lookup: CDR1 MDHEN, CDR2 SYDVKM. The chain's CDR3 is CASSLSGPYNEQFF. The CDR3 DNA follows: TGTGCCAGCAGTCTTAGCGGGCCCTACAATGAGCAGTTCTTC.

This clone showed up just a few times. The rearrangement joins TRBV5-1 to TRBJ1-1, with TRBD1 matching over 8 bases. The germline gives CDR1 SGHRS, CDR2 YFSETQ. The CDR3 length is 16 residues. J was trimmed by 1 base and V by 3 bases; bases with no gene match: 8. CDR3 in amino acids: CASSSYQGAANTEAFF. CDR3 DNA: TGCGCCAGCAGCTCGTACCAGGGGGCCGCGAACACTGAAGCTTTCTTT.

The V gene is TRBV2, the J gene TRBJ2-7; a weak D match, TRBD1 (5 bases). Trimming stripped 9 bases from V and 0 bases from J, with 12 bases between. From germline, CDR1 is SNHLY and CDR2 FYNNEI. The CDR3 runs to 13 residues. Here the CDR3 reads CASKGFDSYEQYF. CDR3 in DNA: TGTGCCAGTAAGGGGTTCGACTCCTACGAGCAGTACTTC.

The genes are TRBV6-6 and TRBJ2-5; TRBD2 aligns across 15 bases. The J call may be wrong; the DNA end is better matched by TRBJ2-7. CDR1 is MNHNY, CDR2 SVGAGI, per germline (reference sequence). The CDR3 runs to 16 residues. CDR3 bases: TGTGCCAGCAGACGGACTAGCGGGAGGGCCCCTTACGAGCAGTACTTC. Its translation: CASRRTSGRAPYEQYF.

The chain's CDR3 is CASSLPPGGLSQPQHF. Written as DNA, the CDR3 is TGTGCCAGCAGTCTTCCCCCGGGGGGGTTAAGTCAGCCCCAGCATTTT. This chain links TRBV28 with TRBJ1-5; D might be TRBD1 (5 bases). The CDR3 is made up of 16 amino acids. Germline V CDR1 and CDR2: MDHEN, SYDVKM. Trimming took 5 bases from V and 6 from J, leaving 20 bases between them. Together with reference TRBV28 and TRBJ1-5, the CDR3 gives the full variable domain: DVKVTQSSRYLVKRTGEKVFLECVQDMDHENMFWYRQDPGLGLRLIYFSYDVKMKEKGDIPEGYSVSREKKERFSLILESASTNQTSMYLCASSLPPGGLSQPQHFGDGTRLSIL.

CDR3: CASSLVLPNEQFF. The CDR3, as DNA: TGTGCCAGCAGTTTGGTACTACCCAATGAGCAGTTCTTC. This chain uses TRBV28 with TRBJ2-1; no firm D call. The CDR3 covers 13 residues. Germline values: CDR1 MDHEN, CDR2 SYDVKM. Trimming pared 3 bases from V and 6 bases from J, leaving 9 bases between.

The rearrangement links TRBV5-6 to TRBJ1-6; D may be TRBD1 (5 bases). Trimming left V 0 bases short and J 7 bases short, with 8 bases between. This CDR3 spans 14 amino acids. Germline assignment: CDR1 SGHDT and CDR2 YYEEEE. Here the CDR3 reads CASSLGGPNSPLHF. DNA of the CDR3: TGTGCCAGCAGCTTGGGGGGCCCAAATTCACCCCTCCACTTT.

The CDR3 here is CASSYSTLAVYNEQFF. CDR3 DNA sequence: TGTGCCAGCAGTTACTCGACACTAGCGGTATACAATGAGCAGTTCTTC. The chain carries TRBV6-5 and TRBJ2-1; 8 bases are a match to TRBD2. The germline CDR1 and CDR2 sequences are MNHEY and SVGAGI. The length of the CDR3 is 16 residues. V was clipped by 0 bases and J by 4 bases; unmatched bases: 5.

This clone has a handful of counts. V gene TRBV19 combines with J gene TRBJ1-3; 9 nucleotides align to TRBD1. The CDR3 runs to 14 residues. V lost 6 bases, J lost 2 bases, and 2 bases stayed unmatched. Germline CDR1 is LNHDA and CDR2 is SQIVND (reference sequence). CDR3 DNA sequence: TGTGCCAGTAGATACAGGGGGCCTGGAAACACCATATATTTT. The encoded protein is CASRYRGPGNTIYF.

The chain couples TRBV2 to TRBJ2-3; 9 bases fit TRBD2. The germline gives CDR1 SNHLY, CDR2 FYNNEI. With 6 bases clipped from V and 6 bases from J, the junction kept 10 bases outside the gene matches. There are 15 residues in the CDR3. CDR3 nucleotide sequence: TGTGCCAGCAGCCTTAGCGGGGGTGGCGGGGATACGCAGTATTTT. Amino acids: CASSLSGGGGDTQYF.

The rearrangement uses TRBV27 and TRBJ1-1; no clear D gene. V shed 0 bases and J shed 0 bases, with 11 bases lying between them. Germline CDR1 and CDR2: MNHEY and SMNVEV (reference sequence). The CDR3 sequence is 16 residues long. CDR3: CASSLSTVTMNTEAFF. CDR3 in DNA: TGTGCCAGCAGTTTATCTACAGTTACCATGAACACTGAAGCTTTCTTT.

The table lists this clone with a few counts. The chain has TRBV6-1 and TRBJ2-7; 9 positions agree with TRBD1. Germline V lookup: CDR1 MNHNS, CDR2 SASEGT. The CDR3 is 15 residues long. V lost 6 bases, J lost 2 bases, and 8 bases stayed unmatched. The DNA of the CDR3 is TGTGCCAGCAGAGCCCGGGACAGGGAAGCCTACGAGCAGTACTTC. Its translation is CASRARDREAYEQYF.

The chain joins TRBV2 to TRBJ2-1, with a tentative D call TRBD2 (6 bases). This CDR3 has 11 amino acids. Trimming took off 7 bases at V and 10 bases at J, with 11 bases between the two ends. CDR1 SNHLY and CDR2 FYNNEI come from the germline V gene. CDR3 residues: CASIRLAEQFF. The CDR3 DNA follows: TGTGCCAGCATACGGCTAGCGGAGCAGTTCTTC.

This chain connects TRBV29-1 to TRBJ1-1; D is uncertain. Trimming cost V 5 bases and J 4 bases, with 14 bases left between them. Germline assignment: CDR1 SQVTM and CDR2 ANQGSEA. This CDR3 has 13 residues. Written as DNA, the CDR3 is TGCAGCGTTCTGACACCGCCTATCACTGAAGCTTTCTTT. Protein product: CSVLTPPITEAFF. The whole variable domain, filled in from reference TRBV29-1 and TRBJ1-1, reads SAVISQKPSRDICQRGTSLTIQCQVDSQVTMMFWYRQQPGQSLTLIATANQGSEATYESGFVIDKFPISRPNLTFSTLTVSNMSPEDSSIYLCSVLTPPITEAFFGQGTRLTVV.

Turning to this clone: Mismatch with germline at one junction end may stem from a read error. The V and J genes are TRBV9 and TRBJ2-6; 9 positions agree with TRBD1. The CDR3 consists of 16 residues. The V gene's germline CDR1 is SGDLS and CDR2 YYNGEE. CDR3 bases: TGTGCCAGCAGCGTAGGCCTTCAACAGGGGGCCAACGGCCTGACTTTC. This sequence encodes CASSVGLQQGANGLTF.

The gene calls are TRBV6-1 and TRBJ2-3, with TRBD1 matching over 9 bases. CDR1 and CDR2 from the germline V gene are MNHNS and SASEGT. The CDR3 covers 16 residues. V gave up 0 bases and J gave up 2 bases; unmatched junction bases: 3. The CDR3 reads CASSEAGTGYTDTQYF. CDR3 DNA: TGTGCCAGCAGTGAAGCCGGGACAGGGTACACAGATACGCAGTATTTT.

The rearrangement joins TRBV19 to TRBJ2-7; D unresolved. This CDR3 comprises 11 residues. Germline CDR1 and CDR2: LNHDA and SQIVND (reference sequence). V gave up 3 bases and J gave up 12 bases, with 12 bases separating them. The CDR3 DNA sequence: TGTGCCAGTAGTATTGGGCCCCGCACGTACTTC. Protein: CASSIGPRTYF.

The table lists this clone with a count of one. The junction departs from germline at one end; a sequencing error may be responsible. The V call is TRBV14, the J call TRBJ2-6; 11 nucleotides line up with TRBD2. Germline lookup yields CDR1 SGHDN and CDR2 FVKESK. The CDR3 has 18 residues. DNA of the CDR3: TGTGCCAGCAGCCTTCTAGCGGGAGGACGCTCTGGGGCCAACGGCCTGACTTTC. It specifies CASSLLAGGRSGANGLTF.

The CDR3 nucleotides read TGCAGCGGATCCCGGGGTAGCAACACTGAAGCTTTCTTT. Its translation is CSGSRGSNTEAFF. The chain uses TRBV29-1 and TRBJ1-1; D is undetermined. Germline-derived CDR1 and CDR2 are SQVTM and ANQGSEA. V gave up 7 bases and J gave up 2 bases, with 14 bases separating them. The CDR3 runs 13 residues.

About this clone itself: The junction departs from the called germline gene at one end, perhaps through a read error. The chain employs TRBV7-8 and TRBJ2-7; TRBD1 matches 7 bases. Germline V CDR1 and CDR2: SGHVS, FQNEAQ. CDR3 length equals 13 residues. The CDR3 is CSSSLGQAYEQYF. The DNA for the CDR3 is TGTTCCAGCAGCCTAGGACAGGCCTACGAGCAGTACTTC.

This clone was picked up a small number of times. The chain joins TRBV11-3 to TRBJ2-7; no clear D gene. The CDR3 contains 13 residues. V was clipped by 5 bases and J by 2 bases, with 10 bases between them. Germline V lookup: CDR1 SGHNT, CDR2 YENEEA. The CDR3 loop is CASSPGGTYEQYF. Written as DNA, the CDR3 is TGTGCCAGCAGCCCCGGCGGAACCTACGAGCAGTACTTC.

The gene calls are TRBV7-6 and TRBJ2-7; possible D gene TRBD1, 5 bases. The CDR3 extends over 14 amino acids. The V and J ends lost 1 base and 3 bases respectively, with 10 bases between them. Germline V gene lookup returns CDR1 SGHVS and CDR2 FNYEAQ. In nucleotides, the CDR3 is TGTGCCAGCAGCTTAGTAGCAGGGAACTACGAGCAGTACTTC. It yields the protein CASSLVAGNYEQYF.

This chain links TRBV29-1 with TRBJ2-2; 8 positions match TRBD2. The germline CDR1 and CDR2 sequences are SQVTM and ANQGSEA. J was trimmed by 4 bases and V by 1 base; bases with no gene match: 8. CDR3 length: 16 amino acids. The CDR3 nucleotides are TGCAGCGTTGAAGGAGGGGCGGGAGGAGGCACCGGGGAGCTGTTTTTT. This gives the protein CSVEGGAGGGTGELFF.

This clone occurred a few times. The V and J genes are TRBV5-1 and TRBJ2-7; D possibly corresponds to TRBD2 (5 bases). Trimming cost V 0 bases and J 7 bases, with 23 bases left between them. This CDR3 spans 17 amino acids. Per the germline V gene, CDR1 is SGHRS and CDR2 is YFSETQ. The CDR3 bases are TGCGCCAGCAGCTTGGGGATGACGGGCCCCTTCGAGGGAGAGCAGTACTTC. Amino acid sequence: CASSLGMTGPFEGEQYF.

This sequence joins TRBV28 and TRBJ1-1; D gene ambiguous. CDR1 is MDHEN and CDR2 is SYDVKM in the germline V gene. Between the trimmed V and J ends, which lost 6 bases and 1 base, there was a span of 9 bases. CDR3 length: 13 amino acids. The CDR3 reads CASRPRENTEAFF. DNA for the CDR3: TGTGCCAGCAGGCCGCGGGAGAACACTGAAGCTTTCTTT.

The CDR3 sequence is CASSPNGGPRSHEQYF. CDR3 nucleotides: TGTGCCAGCAGCCCGAACGGGGGGCCCCGCTCTCACGAGCAGTACTTC. The chain uses TRBV9 and TRBJ2-7; TRBD2 is a possible D gene (7 bases). The germline V gene has CDR1 SGDLS and CDR2 YYNGEE. The ends were cut back, 4 bases at V and 5 bases at J, with 22 bases in the middle. The CDR3 runs to 16 residues.